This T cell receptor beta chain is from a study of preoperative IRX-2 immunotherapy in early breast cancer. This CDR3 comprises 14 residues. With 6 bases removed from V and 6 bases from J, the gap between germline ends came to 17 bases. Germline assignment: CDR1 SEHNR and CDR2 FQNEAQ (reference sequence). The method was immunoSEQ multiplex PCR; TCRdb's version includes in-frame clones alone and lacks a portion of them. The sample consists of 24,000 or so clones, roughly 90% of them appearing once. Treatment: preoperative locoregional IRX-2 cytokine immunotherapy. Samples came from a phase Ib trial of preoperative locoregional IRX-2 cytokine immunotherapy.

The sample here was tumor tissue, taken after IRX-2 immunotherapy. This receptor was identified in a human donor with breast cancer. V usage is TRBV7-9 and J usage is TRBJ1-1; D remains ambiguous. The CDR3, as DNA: TGTGCCAGCAGAACCGGGAGCGTAGTAGCTGAAGCTTTCTTT. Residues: CASRTGSVVAEAFF.